This T cell receptor beta chain appears in the sequencing data of a study of T-cell reconstitution after alpha-beta-depleted transplantation in children. Looked up from germline, CDR1 is SQVTM and CDR2 is ANQGSEA. This CDR3 has 14 residues. After removal of 4 bases from V and 0 bases from J, the junction contained 3 bases not matched to a gene. TCRbeta library construction was performed incorporating unique molecular identifiers. TCRdb reprocessed the PCR reads with MiXCR, giving one entry per CDR3 protein. The profile covers fewer than 700,000 distinct CDR3 sequences, with 23% appearing a single time and 13% to 15% taken by the ten largest.

The TCR comes from a boy less than two years old who had a stem cell transplant for acute myeloid leukemia, so the T cells may come from the graft donor. The sequencing used PBMCs, mostly from graft donor cells, collected 360 days after TCRalphabeta/CD19-depleted stem cell transplant. J is TRBJ2-4 and V is TRBV29-1; 7 positions match TRBD2. This CDR3 is CSVGTSRAKNIQYF. The DNA for the CDR3 is TGCAGCGTTGGGACTAGTCGAGCCAAAAACATTCAGTACTTC.